The clone carrying this T cell receptor beta chain appeared many times. Its antigen is not identified. At one end the junction does not follow the germline gene, possibly because of a read error. Using constant-segment primers, 5'RACE produced TCR alpha and TCR beta cDNA libraries carrying sample barcodes and UMIs. TCRdb independently ran MiXCR on the 5' RACE reads; one entry per CDR3 protein. This sample yields fewer than 300,000 distinct CDR3 sequences, of which more than 15% are seen a single time; 20% to 25% belongs to the top ten. In germline, CDR1 is DFQATT, CDR2 SNEGSKA (reference sequence). CDR3 length: 15 amino acids. The data were taken from a study of T-cell memory formation after mild COVID-19. Overall study: Among the donors, TCR clusters were largely specific to each donor. General observations from the study: Pre-infection memory harbored some responding clones, suggesting cross-reactive memory joined. Mostly located in CM and EM were contracting CD4+ clones, with contracting CD8+ clones located in EMRA.

The sequenced material came from PBMCs or a T cell subset sorted from them (not recorded which). The sequence was obtained from a man between 18 and 29 years old who had mild COVID-19 (a few samples of this study predate the infection). Cell type and time point are not known. The rearrangement links TRBV20-1 to TRBJ2-1; TRBD2 matches at 11 bases. This CDR3 is CSAPIAGGLTPERFF. CDR3 bases: TGCAGTGCTCCGATAGCGGGGGGGCTAACCCCCGAGCGGTTCTTC.